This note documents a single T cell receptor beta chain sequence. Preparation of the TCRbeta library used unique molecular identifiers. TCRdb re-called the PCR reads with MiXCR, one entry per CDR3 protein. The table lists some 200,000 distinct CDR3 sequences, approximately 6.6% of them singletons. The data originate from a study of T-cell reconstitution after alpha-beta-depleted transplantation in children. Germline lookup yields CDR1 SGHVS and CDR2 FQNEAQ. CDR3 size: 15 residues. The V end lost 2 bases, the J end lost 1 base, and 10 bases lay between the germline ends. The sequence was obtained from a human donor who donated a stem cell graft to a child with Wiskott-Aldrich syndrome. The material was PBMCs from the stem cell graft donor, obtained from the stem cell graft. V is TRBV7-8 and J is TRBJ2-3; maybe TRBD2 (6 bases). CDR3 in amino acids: CASSLLWGGTDTQYF. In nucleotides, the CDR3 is TGTGCCAGCAGCTTACTGTGGGGGGGCACAGATACGCAGTATTTT.